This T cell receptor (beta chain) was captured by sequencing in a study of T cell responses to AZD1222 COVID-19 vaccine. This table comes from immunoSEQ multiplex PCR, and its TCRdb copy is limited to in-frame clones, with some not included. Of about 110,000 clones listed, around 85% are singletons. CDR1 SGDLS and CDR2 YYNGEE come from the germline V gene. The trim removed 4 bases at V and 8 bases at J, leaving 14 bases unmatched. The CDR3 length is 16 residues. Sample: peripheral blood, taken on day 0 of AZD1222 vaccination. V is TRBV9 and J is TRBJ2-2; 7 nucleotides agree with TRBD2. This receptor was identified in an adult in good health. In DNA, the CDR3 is TGTGCCAGCAGCCTAATCAGCAGCGGGATGGGAGGGGAGCTGTTTTTT. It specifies CASSLISSGMGGELFF.